This T cell receptor (beta chain) was identified during a study of identical twins. Study-wide results and caveats: With abundant cord blood beta clonotypes, insertions were fewer; memory repertoires showed no such pattern.

This clonotype was seen only a few times. No antigen is known for it. The CDR3 is 14 residues long. The germline V gene has CDR1 SQVTM and CDR2 ANQGSEA. The V end was cut by 4 bases, the J end by 7 bases, with 17 bases between. Each CDR3 protein is one row after TCRdb ran MiXCR on the 5' RACE reads. The table has 210,000 or so distinct CDR3 sequences, around 8% seen once. The same specimen was also included in a second study, on yellow fever vaccine responses in identical twins.

The sequence came from a woman between 18 and 30 years old in good health. Sequencing was performed on memory (CD45RO+) T cells sorted from blood. The chain links TRBV29-1 to TRBJ2-1; D uncertain. CDR3 sequence: CSVGPPDPANEQFF. CDR3 DNA sequence: TGCAGCGTTGGGCCTCCGGATCCTGCAAATGAGCAGTTCTTC.